The present TCR beta chain was sequenced within a study of T-cell reconstitution after alpha-beta-depleted transplantation in children. Study results and limitations: By one year post-transplant, T-cell counts and diversity largely arose from T cells that were newly produced.

Germline CDR1 and CDR2: SGDLS and YYNGEE. The CDR3 has 18 residues. V lost 3 bases and J 4 bases, leaving 26 bases between the germline ends. Unique molecular identifiers were built into the TCRbeta library. TCRdb ran MiXCR on the PCR reads and lists one entry per CDR3 protein. This sample has about 640,000 distinct CDR3 sequences, with 13% found just once. In this sample, this clonotype turned up many times. What it recognizes is unknown. This chain links TRBV9 with TRBJ2-7; possible D gene TRBD2, 10 bases. This specimen was PBMCs, mostly from graft donor cells, taken 360 days after TCRalphabeta/CD19-depleted stem cell transplant. The sequence was collected from a male patient younger than 18 who had a stem cell transplant for acute myeloid leukemia, so the T cells may come from the graft donor. In DNA, the CDR3 is TGTGCCAGCAGCGGACAGGGGGGAGCTAGCGGGAGTTTGTACGAGCAGTACTTC. Translation: CASSGQGGASGSLYEQYF.